This record looks at one T cell receptor (beta chain) sequence and its context. Which antigen it targets is not known. Nothing much larger sits one base from this clone, and base qualities are not available. This specimen belongs to a study of T-cell memory formation after mild COVID-19 (dated by TCRdb to about 2021). Study-wide context: TCR sequence clusters from the two donors were largely donor specific. Longitudinal TCRalpha and TCRbeta repertoire sequencing tracked T-cell clones expanding and contracting after mild COVID-19 in a couple of donors. The cohort comprised two young, previously healthy adult volunteers, one female and one male.

Ficoll-Paque density gradient centrifugation was used to isolate PBMCs. Sequencing instrument: Illumina NovaSeq 6000. cDNA libraries for TCRalpha and TCRbeta were prepared by 5'RACE using constant-segment primers, with sample barcodes and unique molecular identifiers added. RNA was extracted from every sample with Trizol reagent. Amplification of the libraries took two PCR steps, and the second step added a second sample barcode plus Illumina TruSeq adapters. Libraries were sequenced on an Illumina NovaSeq with 2 x 150 bp paired-end reads. On the study's bioinformatics: The reads were demultiplexed and collapsed into UMI-guided consensus sequences using migec v1.2.7. Using mixcr v2.1.11, UMI consensuses were aligned to TRA and TRB V and J templates and then assembled into clonotypes. A clonotype was counted as expanded or contracted only when both edgeR and NoisET called the clonotype significant, with the noise models trained on biological replicates. For edgeR calls, a false discovery rate-adjusted p below 0.01 and a log2 fold-change threshold of 1 were applied. As an exploratory analysis of dynamics, PCA with hierarchical clustering was applied to max-normalized trajectories of the 1000 most abundant clonotypes. Separately sequenced CD4+ and CD8+ repertoires were used to assign a CD4 or CD8 phenotype to each responding clone. In-frame beta chains were kept once TCRdb had trimmed the public reads at Q25 with fastp and called clones with MiXCR. Each CDR3 protein appears once, grouped with its most common genes and DNA. These V and J calls derive from TCRdb rather than the authors' analysis. Present in this sample are roughly 130,000 distinct CDR3 sequences, roughly 15% of which were seen just once. The ten largest clones take up approximately 14% of the sample.

The germline V gene (reference sequence) specifies MNHEY as CDR1 and SMNVEV as CDR2. Trimming removed 4 bases from V and 0 bases from J, leaving 15 bases between the germline ends. From cysteine to phenylalanine, the CDR3 is 16 amino acids long. CDR3 DNA only is kept here, 48 bases in frame from base 1. General conclusions and limits of the study: Contracting CD4+ clones were found mainly in CM and EM memory subsets, while CD8+ clones were enriched in EMRA. Only a couple of mild cases were covered by the study, and larger cohorts that include severe cases with pre-infection samples were considered necessary. SARS-CoV-2 specificity of the second-wave clones peaking on day 37 was not confirmed. Some responding clones were detected in pre-infection memory, suggesting pre-existing cross-reactive memory T cells joined the SARS-CoV-2 response. From day 15 to 85, contracting clones showed balanced CD4/CD8 phenotypes, whereas a second wave of clones that expanded from day 15 to 37 leaned towards CD4+.

This receptor chain uses TRBV27 and TRBJ1-1; the D segment could be TRBD1, given 5 matching bases. This receptor was obtained from an adult woman who had mild COVID-19 (a few samples of this study predate the infection). The sample titles of this study are shuffled in the database, so cell type and time point are left out; the donor was told from shared clones. Sequences were obtained from PBMCs or a T cell subset sorted from them (not recorded which). The base sequence is TGTGCCAGCAGTTCCCCCCGGGGCCTATTGAACACTGAAGCTTTCTTT. Its translation reads: CASSSPRGLLNTEAFF.